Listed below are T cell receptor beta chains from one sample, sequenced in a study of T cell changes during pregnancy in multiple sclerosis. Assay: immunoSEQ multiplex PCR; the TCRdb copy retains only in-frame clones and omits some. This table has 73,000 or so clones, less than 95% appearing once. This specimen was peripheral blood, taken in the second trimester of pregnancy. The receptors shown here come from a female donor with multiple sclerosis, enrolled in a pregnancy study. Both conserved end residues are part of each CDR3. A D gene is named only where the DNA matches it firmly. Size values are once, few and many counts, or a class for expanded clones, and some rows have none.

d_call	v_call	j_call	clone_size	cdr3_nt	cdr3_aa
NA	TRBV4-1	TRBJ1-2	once	TGCGCCAGCAGCCGAACTCTAGGAGAGGGCAAGATCGGTGGCTACACCTTC	CASSRTLGEGKIGGYTF
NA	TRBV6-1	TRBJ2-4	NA	TGTGCCAGCAGTGAGGCGGTTCAGGGGAACATTCAGTACTTC	CASSEAVQGNIQYF
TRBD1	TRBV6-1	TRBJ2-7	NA	TGTGCCAGCCCGGAACCCGGGACAGGGCACCACGAGCAGTACTTC	CASPEPGTGHHEQYF
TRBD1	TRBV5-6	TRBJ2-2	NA	TGTGCCAGCAGCTTGGAAGGGGGCGAAGACACCGGGGAGCTGTTTTTT	CASSLEGGEDTGELFF
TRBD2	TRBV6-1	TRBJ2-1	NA	TGTGCCAGCAGTGAAGCCCTCCCACACCGACTAGCCCCCTACAATGAGCAGTTCTTC	CASSEALPHRLAPYNEQFF
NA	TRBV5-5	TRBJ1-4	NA	TGTGCCAGCAGCCGCGATACCAACAATGAAAAACTGTTTTTT	CASSRDTNNEKLFF
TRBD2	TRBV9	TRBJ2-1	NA	TGTGCCAGCAGCGTAGGCGGGGGGGCTGGGAATGAGCAGTTCTTC	CASSVGGGAGNEQFF
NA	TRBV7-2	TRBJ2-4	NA	TGTGCCAGCAGCTTAGGGCAGAAAAACATTCAGTACTTC	CASSLGQKNIQYF
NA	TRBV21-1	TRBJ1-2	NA	TGTGCCAGCACTCGGGATAGGCGGGGGCGGCGGTTTCAGGCGCTCACCTTC	CASTRDRRGRRFQALTF
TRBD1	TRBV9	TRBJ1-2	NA	TGTGCCAGCAGCGCGGACAGGAACTATGGCTACACCTTC	CASSADRNYGYTF
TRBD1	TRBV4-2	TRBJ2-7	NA	TGTGCCAGCAGCCCAGGGACAGGTGGAGGGTACGAGCAGTACTTC	CASSPGTGGGYEQYF
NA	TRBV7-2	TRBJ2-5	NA	TGTGCCAGCAGCTTAGGGCAAGCCGGGGTCGAGACCCAGTACTTC	CASSLGQAGVETQYF
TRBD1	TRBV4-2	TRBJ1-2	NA	TGTGCCAGCAGCCCGACAGGGGTCGACTATGGCTACACCTTC	CASSPTGVDYGYTF
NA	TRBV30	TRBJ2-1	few	TGTGCCTGGAAGGACAGTTACAATGAGCAGTTCTTC	CAWKDSYNEQFF
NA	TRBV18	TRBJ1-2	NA	TGTGCCAGCTCACCCTTCGGACAGTCCTATGGCTACACCTTC	CASSPFGQSYGYTF
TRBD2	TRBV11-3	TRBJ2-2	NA	TGTGCCAGCAGCTTAGATCGCGCGGGGGGCGCCGGGGAGCTGTTTTTT	CASSLDRAGGAGELFF
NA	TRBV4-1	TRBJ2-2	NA	TGCGCCAGCAGCCAAGATGGCAGGGGAAGTCTTCCCGGGGAGCTGTTTTTT	CASSQDGRGSLPGELFF
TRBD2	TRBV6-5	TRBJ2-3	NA	TGTGCCAGCAGACTAGCGGGGGGAAGTGGAGATACGCAGTATTTT	CASRLAGGSGDTQYF
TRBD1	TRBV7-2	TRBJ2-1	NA	TGTGCCAGCAGCTGGGCCCAGGGGGATGAGCAGTTCTTC	CASSWAQGDEQFF
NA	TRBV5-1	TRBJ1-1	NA	TGCGCCAGCAGACAGGGCGAGAACACTGAAGCTTTCTTT	CASRQGENTEAFF
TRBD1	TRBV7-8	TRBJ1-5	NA	TGTGCCAGCAGCTTAGCGGCAGGGGGCGGTTGGCCCCAGCATTTT	CASSLAAGGGWPQHF
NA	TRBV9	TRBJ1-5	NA	TGTGCCAGCAGCCTTGGACCTCAACGAGGGAATCAGCCCCAGCATTTT	CASSLGPQRGNQPQHF
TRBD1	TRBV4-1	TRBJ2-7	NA	TGCGCCAGCAGCCAGACAGGGGTCTACGAGCAGTACTTC	CASSQTGVYEQYF
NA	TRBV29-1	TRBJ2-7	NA	TGCAGCGCCTTAACACCGGGCGAGCAGTACTTC	CSALTPGEQYF
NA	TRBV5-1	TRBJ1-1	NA	TGCGCCAGCAGCTTGGATGCCCGAGGGGGCACTGAAGCTTTCTTT	CASSLDARGGTEAFF
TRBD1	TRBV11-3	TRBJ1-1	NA	TGTGCCAGCAGCCCTAGGACAGGAGCTAACACTGAAGCTTTCTTT	CASSPRTGANTEAFF
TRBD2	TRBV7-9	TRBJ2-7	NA	TGTGCCAGCAGCGCCGGGACTAGCGGGGGGCGTAAGTACTTC	CASSAGTSGGRKYF
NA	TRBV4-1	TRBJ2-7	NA	TGCGCCAGCAGCCAAGTTCCAGGAACGGGACAATTCTACGAGCAGTACTTC	CASSQVPGTGQFYEQYF
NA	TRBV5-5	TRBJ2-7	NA	TGTGCCAGCAGCCAAGACCCCCTCGGGTACGAGCAGTACTTC	CASSQDPLGYEQYF
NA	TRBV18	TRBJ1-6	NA	TGTGCCAGCTCACCCGCCAGGGCCGGTTCACCCCTCCACTTT	CASSPARAGSPLHF
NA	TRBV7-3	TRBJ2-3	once	TGTGCCAGCAGGGAGAACGGGCTAGCGATCACAGATACGCAGTATTTT	CASRENGLAITDTQYF
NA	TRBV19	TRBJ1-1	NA	TGTGCCAGTAGTATGACACCGAACACTGAAGCTTTCTTT	CASSMTPNTEAFF
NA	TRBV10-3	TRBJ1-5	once	TGTGCCATCAGTGAGGGCAGGGATCAGCCCCAGCATTTT	CAISEGRDQPQHF
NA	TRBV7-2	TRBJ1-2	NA	TGTGCCAGCAGCTTAGCCCCACGAGGTGGCTATGGCTACACCTTC	CASSLAPRGGYGYTF
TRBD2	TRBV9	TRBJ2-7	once	TGTGCCAGCAGCGTAGCTCCGGGGGGACCCCCCAACGACGAGCAGTACTTC	CASSVAPGGPPNDEQYF
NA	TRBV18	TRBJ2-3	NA	TGTGCCAGCTCACCAACTGGACTCACAGATACGCAGTATTTT	CASSPTGLTDTQYF
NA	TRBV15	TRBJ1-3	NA	TGTGCCACCGGGGGGGGGTTGCGAAACACCATATATTTT	CATGGGLRNTIYF
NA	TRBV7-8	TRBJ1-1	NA	TGTGCCAGCAGCACACGTCTAGCCCCATTCACGAACACTGAAGCTTTCTTT	CASSTRLAPFTNTEAFF
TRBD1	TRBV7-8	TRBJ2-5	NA	TGTGCCAGCAGCTTAGACAGGGGGGAGACCCAGTACTTC	CASSLDRGETQYF
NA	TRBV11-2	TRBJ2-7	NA	TGTGCCAGCAGCTCCCGGGGGGTGTGGGGGCACTTATCCTACGAGCAGTACTTC	CASSSRGVWGHLSYEQYF
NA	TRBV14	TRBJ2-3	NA	TGTGCCAGCAGCCAAGATAAGGGGTGGACGCAGTATTTT	CASSQDKGWTQYF
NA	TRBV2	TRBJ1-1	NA	TGTGCCAGCAAGTGGTCCACAGGGAAAGGAGACACTGAAGCTTTCTTT	CASKWSTGKGDTEAFF
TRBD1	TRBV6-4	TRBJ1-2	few	TGTGCCAGCAGCGATTCGTCCGGGACAGGGGGCCTCTATGGCTACACCTTC	CASSDSSGTGGLYGYTF
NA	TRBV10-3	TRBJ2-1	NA	TGTGCCACGGTCCCGGGACAAGAAAATGAGCAGTTCTTC	CATVPGQENEQFF
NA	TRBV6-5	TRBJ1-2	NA	TGTGCCAGCAGGGCAGGGTATGGCTACACCTTC	CASRAGYGYTF
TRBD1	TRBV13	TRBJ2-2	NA	TGTGCCAGCAGCTTCCGACAGGGTACCGGGGAGCTGTTTTTT	CASSFRQGTGELFF
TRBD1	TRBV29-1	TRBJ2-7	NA	TGCAGCGTCGCAACCGACAGGGCCGGGCACGAGCAGTACTTC	CSVATDRAGHEQYF
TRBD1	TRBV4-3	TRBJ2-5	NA	TGCGCCAGCAGCCGAGGACAGGAAGAGACCCAGTACTTC	CASSRGQEETQYF
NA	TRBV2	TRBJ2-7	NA	TGTGCCAGCAGCGAAAGGGAGTATCAGGGGCTCAGCTCCTACGAGCAGTACTTC	CASSEREYQGLSSYEQYF
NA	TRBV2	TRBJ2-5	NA	TGTGCCAGCAGTTCGACTAGAGTGATTATTGTAGAGACCCAGTACTTC	CASSSTRVIIVETQYF
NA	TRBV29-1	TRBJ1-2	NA	TGCAGCGTTGAAGATCGAGGAGGACGCCACACCTTC	CSVEDRGGRHTF
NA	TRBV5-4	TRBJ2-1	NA	TGTGCCAGCAGCAACGGGGGAGTCTCTCCCTTAGGGAATGAGCAGTTCTTC	CASSNGGVSPLGNEQFF
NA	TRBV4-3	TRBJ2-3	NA	TGCGCCAGCAGCCAAACGAGCAACACAGATACGCAGTATTTT	CASSQTSNTDTQYF
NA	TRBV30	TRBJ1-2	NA	TGTGCCTGGAGTGTACAGGGCGGCGACTATGGCTACACCTTC	CAWSVQGGDYGYTF
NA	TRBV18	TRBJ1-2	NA	TGTGCCAGCTCACCCCCACAAATGTGGGGGGTCGACTATGGCTACACCTTC	CASSPPQMWGVDYGYTF
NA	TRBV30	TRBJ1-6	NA	TGTGCCTGTCTCCTGGGAGGGGGAATATCTTATTCACCCCTCCACTTT	CACLLGGGISYSPLHF
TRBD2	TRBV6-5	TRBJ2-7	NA	TGTGCCAGCCGCCGGGGGGTCGAGCAGTACTTC	CASRRGVEQYF
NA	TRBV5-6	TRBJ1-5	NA	TGTGCCAGCACTCTTCAGGGGACTCAGCCCCAGCATTTT	CASTLQGTQPQHF
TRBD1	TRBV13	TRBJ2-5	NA	TGTGCCAGCAGCTTAAAGGTGGTGTCAGGGGGTTTTTCAGAGACCCAGTACTTC	CASSLKVVSGGFSETQYF